The text below deals with one TCR beta chain. The data belong to a study of blood T cell repertoires in COVID-19. Study-wide background: Researchers got acute and convalescent COVID-19 samples from the United States, Italy and Spain. T cells, B-cell-depleted T cells, or PBMCs supplied cDNA or gDNA.

The CDR3 contains 14 residues. The germline gives CDR1 MNHEY, CDR2 SVGEGT. V gave up 8 bases and J gave up 5 bases, with 18 bases separating them. Ages ranged from roughly 18 to 100 years, with residence in 24 US areas. Participants were placed into cohorts based on the clinical history they reported. Generated by immunoSEQ multiplex PCR, the TCRdb table keeps only in-frame clones and is missing some. The sample has approximately 240,000 clones, 80% to 90% seen once. The receptor's source is a woman aged 50 to 65 in a cohort exposed to, infected with or recovered from COVID-19 (not recorded which). The chain has TRBV6-2 or TRBV6-3 and TRBJ2-5, with D possibly TRBD2 on 6 matching bases. The material sequenced was PBMCs or T cells enriched from blood (not recorded which). The CDR3 bases are TGTGCCAGCGGTTTAGGGATGGGACTGGAGACCCAGTACTTC. This translates into CASGLGMGLETQYF.